This T cell receptor beta chain derives from a study of T cells after yellow fever vaccination. The study's findings and limits: Just a small share of clonotypes turned up in the CD4 compartment as well as the CD8 compartment. Subsequent booster samples again held most clones from primary vaccination (around 96% CD4, about 86% CD8). The secondary response was weaker, and its peak arrived faster, on day 5 versus 15.

Germline CDR1 and CDR2: SGHTA and FQGNSA. This CDR3 has 15 residues. With 2 bases removed from V and 5 bases from J, the gap between germline ends came to 13 bases. Making TCR cDNA involved 5'RACE template switching, which added UMIs and a universal primer site. Using its own MiXCR run on the 5' RACE reads, TCRdb lists one record per CDR3 protein. This sample yields approximately 600,000 distinct CDR3 sequences, of which approximately 13% are seen a single time; about 15% belongs to the top ten. Remarks on this clonotype: Its antigen is as yet unknown.

The source of this sequence is a young man who received the YFV17D yellow fever vaccine. V and J are TRBV7-2 and TRBJ1-5, with no clear D. The specimen was PBMCs, collected on the day of the yellow fever booster vaccination. The CDR3: CASSLLGRTYQPQHF. CDR3 nucleotide sequence: TGTGCCAGCAGCTTATTAGGCCGAACGTATCAGCCCCAGCATTTT.